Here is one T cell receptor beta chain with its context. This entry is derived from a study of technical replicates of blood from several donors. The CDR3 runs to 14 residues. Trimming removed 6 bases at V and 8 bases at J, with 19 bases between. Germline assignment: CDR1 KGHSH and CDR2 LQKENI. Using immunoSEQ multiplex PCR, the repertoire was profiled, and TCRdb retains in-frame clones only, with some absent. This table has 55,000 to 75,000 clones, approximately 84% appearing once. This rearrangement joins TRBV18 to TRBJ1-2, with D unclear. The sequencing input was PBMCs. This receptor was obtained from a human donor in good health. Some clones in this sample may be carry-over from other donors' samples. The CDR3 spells CASSPRMGGEGYTF. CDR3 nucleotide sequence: TGTGCCAGCTCCCCCAGGATGGGTGGCGAGGGCTACACCTTC.